Listed here are 27 T cell receptor beta chains from one sample, sequenced in a study of T cell changes during pregnancy in multiple sclerosis. Libraries were prepared by immunoSEQ multiplex PCR; TCRdb keeps only in-frame clonotypes and omits some of them. Altogether tens of thousands of clones are present, 89% being singletons, with the ten largest covering 8% to 11%. The source material was CD8+ T cells from peripheral blood mononuclear cells, sampled in the second trimester of pregnancy. These receptors were taken from a female donor with multiple sclerosis, enrolled in a pregnancy study.

The J gene is TRBJ2-7, the V gene TRBV4-2; possibly TRBD1 for D (5 bases). The ends were cut back, 2 bases at V and 2 bases at J, with 13 bases in the middle. In germline, CDR1 is LGHNA, CDR2 YNFKEQ. CDR3 length: 15 amino acids. The CDR3 DNA sequence: TGTGCCAGCAGCCAAATTAGGGGAATAACCTACGAGCAGTACTTC. Amino acids: CASSQIRGITYEQYF.

V and J are TRBV4-1 and TRBJ2-3, with D unclear. The V gene's germline CDR1 is MGHRA and CDR2 YSYEKL. Trimming removed 0 bases at V and 3 bases at J, with 7 bases between. There are 14 residues in the CDR3. In DNA form, the CDR3 reads TGCGCCAGCAGCCAAGATTTGAGAACAGATACGCAGTATTTT. Amino acids: CASSQDLRTDTQYF.

This clone was picked up one time. The V call is TRBV10-3, the J call TRBJ2-7; 7 nucleotides match TRBD2. This CDR3 has 13 amino acids. V was pared by 2 bases and J by 5 bases, with 3 bases of the junction left unmatched. Germline V gives CDR1 ENHRY, CDR2 SYGVKD. DNA of the CDR3: TGTGCCATCAGTGAGCCCGCGGGAGACGAGCAGTACTTC. Protein sequence: CAISEPAGDEQYF.

Relative to its sample, this clone is medium-sized (0.01 to 0.1%). The chain is built from TRBV7-2 and TRBJ2-7; TRBD2 aligns across 13 bases. V lost 4 bases and J lost 1; bases outside the gene matches: 4. The CDR3 sequence is 16 residues long. Looked up from germline, CDR1 is SGHTA and CDR2 is FQGNSA. Here the CDR3 reads CASSWTSGRRSYEQYF. The CDR3 nucleotides are TGTGCCAGCAGCTGGACTAGCGGGAGACGGTCCTACGAGCAGTACTTC.

The sample holds a few counts of this clone. One junction end disagrees with the germline gene, perhaps due to a read error. This chain joins TRBV30 and TRBJ2-1, with 10 bases identical to TRBD2. The CDR3 has 12 amino acids. Germline CDR1 GTSNPN, CDR2 SVGIG (reference sequence). The CDR3 DNA reads TGTGCCCGGAGCGGGGGGGCCGATGAGCAGTTCTTC. This translates into CARSGGADEQFF. Variable domain in full (rest from reference TRBV30 and TRBJ2-1): SQTIHQWPATLVQPVGSPLSLECTVEGTSNPNLYWYRQAAGRGLQLLFYSVGIGQISSEVPQNLSASRPQDRQFILSSKKLLLSDSGFYLCARSGGADEQFFGPGTRLTVL.

V and J are TRBV19 and TRBJ2-1; 10 nucleotides agree with TRBD2. The CDR3 has 18 residues. V shed 1 base, J shed 7 bases, and the junction held 13 bases outside the gene matches. Germline lookup yields CDR1 LNHDA and CDR2 SQIVND (reference sequence). CDR3 sequence: CASSIVRGDSGRNNEQFF. CDR3 bases: TGTGCCAGTAGTATAGTCCGGGGGGATAGCGGGAGGAATAATGAGCAGTTCTTC. The variable domain in full, with the rest retrieved from reference TRBV19 and TRBJ2-1, is DGGITQSPKYLFRKEGQNVTLSCEQNLNHDAMYWYRQDPGQGLRLIYYSQIVNDFQKGDIAEGYSVSREKKESFPLTVTSAQKNPTAFYLCASSIVRGDSGRNNEQFFGPGTRLTVL.

The CDR3 protein is CASSFGGPNEQFF. CDR3 nucleotide sequence: TGTGCCAGCAGCTTTGGGGGCCCGAATGAGCAGTTCTTC. The rearrangement uses TRBV7-2 and TRBJ2-1, with D possibly matching TRBD1 (6 bases). Looked up from germline, CDR1 is SGHTA and CDR2 is FQGNSA. This CDR3 contains 13 residues. V lost 3 bases, J lost 7 bases, and 10 bases lay in between.

The chain uses TRBV6-1 and TRBJ2-5, with D unresolved. The V gene's germline CDR1 is MNHNS and CDR2 SASEGT. The CDR3 is 14 residues long. V was shortened by 2 bases and J by 5 bases, with 12 bases between the two germline ends. The CDR3 here is CASSEPPGGETQYF. The CDR3 bases are TGTGCCAGCAGTGAACCCCCGGGTGGGGAGACCCAGTACTTC.

The V and J genes are TRBV27 and TRBJ2-5; TRBD1 aligns across 11 bases. Looked up from germline, CDR1 is MNHEY and CDR2 is SMNVEV (reference sequence). The CDR3 extends over 14 amino acids. The V segment lost 5 bases and the J segment 5 bases; nucleotides outside the gene matches: 4. CDR3 residues: CASSPGTGGETQYF. The CDR3, as DNA: TGTGCCAGCAGTCCAGGGACAGGGGGGGAGACCCAGTACTTC.

The J gene is TRBJ1-2, the V gene TRBV9; 9 positions agree with TRBD1. V was clipped by 0 bases and J by 2 bases; unmatched bases: 11. The CDR3 loop spans 18 amino acids. Germline lookup yields CDR1 SGDLS and CDR2 YYNGEE. As DNA, the CDR3 is TGTGCCAGCAGCGTAGGTCTTCCTGACAGGGGGATAAACTATGGCTACACCTTC. Its translation: CASSVGLPDRGINYGYTF.

This sequence joins TRBV5-5 and TRBJ2-7; TRBD2 aligns across 11 bases. Germline V gene lookup returns CDR1 SGHKS and CDR2 YYEKEE (reference sequence). Trimming cost V 4 bases and J 5 bases; bases outside gene matches: 5. The CDR3 runs to 14 residues. This CDR3 is CASSGGLADHEQYF. The CDR3 bases are TGTGCCAGCAGCGGGGGACTAGCGGACCACGAGCAGTACTTC.

This chain connects TRBV7-9 to TRBJ1-2; the match to TRBD1 covers 9 bases. The germline V gene has CDR1 SEHNR and CDR2 FQNEAQ (reference sequence). V was pared by 5 bases and J by 8 bases, with 12 bases of the junction left unmatched. The CDR3 is made up of 15 amino acids. The CDR3 loop reads CASSLSGQGGEGYTF. Written as DNA, the CDR3 is TGTGCCAGCAGCCTTTCGGGACAGGGTGGGGAAGGCTACACCTTC. The complete variable domain, with remaining parts taken from reference TRBV7-9 and TRBJ1-2, reads DTGVSQNPRHKITKRGQNVTFRCDPISEHNRLYWYRQTLGQGPEFLTYFQNEAQLEKSRLLSDRFSAERPKGSFSTLEIQRTEQGDSAMYLCASSLSGQGGEGYTFGSGTRLTVV.

V is TRBV6-1 and J is TRBJ2-2; D is possibly TRBD1 (5 bases). Deletions cut 7 bases from V and 7 bases from J, with 16 bases between. Germline CDR1 is MNHNS and CDR2 is SASEGT. This CDR3 contains 14 residues. CDR3 sequence: CASNLRVKVGELFF. Written as DNA, the CDR3 is TGTGCCAGCAACCTCAGGGTGAAGGTCGGGGAGCTGTTTTTT.

The genes are TRBV6-5 and TRBJ1-6, with unresolved D. Trimming took off 6 bases at V and 14 bases at J, with 20 bases between the two ends. Germline loops: CDR1 MNHEY, CDR2 SVGAGI. CDR3 length: 14 residues. CDR3 region: CASRGRAPKVTLHF. The CDR3 bases are TGTGCCAGCAGGGGGAGGGCCCCAAAGGTAACCCTCCACTTT.

This clone was found a few times. The V and J genes are TRBV7-9 and TRBJ1-1; 7 bases agree with TRBD1. Germline CDR1 is SEHNR and CDR2 is FQNEAQ (reference sequence). J lost 3 bases, V lost 5 bases, and 12 bases had no gene match. This CDR3 region has 16 residues. The chain's CDR3 is CASSRGQRQGHTEAFF. Written as DNA, the CDR3 is TGTGCCAGCAGCCGGGGGCAGAGACAGGGCCACACTGAAGCTTTCTTT.

The V and J genes are TRBV7-9 and TRBJ2-7; 10 bases fit TRBD2. The CDR3 consists of 17 residues. The V segment lost 5 bases and the J segment 7 bases; nucleotides outside the gene matches: 17. Germline V gives CDR1 SEHNR, CDR2 FQNEAQ (reference sequence). DNA for the CDR3: TGTGCCAGCAGCCCGGCCCCTCCAGCGGGAGGGCCTTGGGAGCAGTACTTC. It specifies CASSPAPPAGGPWEQYF. The full variable domain, in which reference TRBV7-9 and TRBJ2-7 provide the parts outside the CDR3, is DTGVSQNPRHKITKRGQNVTFRCDPISEHNRLYWYRQTLGQGPEFLTYFQNEAQLEKSRLLSDRFSAERPKGSFSTLEIQRTEQGDSAMYLCASSPAPPAGGPWEQYFGPGTRLTVT.

The chain combines TRBV4-2 with TRBJ2-2; TRBD1 is a possible D gene (6 bases). Germline CDR1 is LGHNA and CDR2 is YNFKEQ. The CDR3 totals 13 residues. Trimming cost V 1 base and J 8 bases, with 8 bases left between them. The CDR3: CASSQARGGELFF. CDR3 DNA sequence: TGTGCCAGCAGCCAAGCAAGGGGGGGGGAGCTGTTTTTT.

The chain couples TRBV28 to TRBJ1-4; D ambiguous. V dropped 4 bases and J dropped 1 base, with 13 bases sitting between them. The CDR3 is 16 residues long. CDR1 is MDHEN and CDR2 is SYDVKM in the germline V gene. CDR3: CASSSDLRLTNEKLFF. The CDR3 nucleotides are TGTGCCAGCAGTTCCGATCTGAGGTTAACTAATGAAAAACTGTTTTTT.

The chain is built from TRBV6-1 and TRBJ2-1; D uncertain. The CDR3 has 10 residues. The V gene lost 10 bases and the J gene lost 9 bases, with 10 bases spanning the gap. Germline CDR1 and CDR2: MNHNS and SASEGT. The CDR3 DNA sequence: TGTGCCACCAGGAGAGGTGAGCAGTTCTTC. This encodes CATRRGEQFF.

This rearrangement joins TRBV19 to TRBJ1-2; 12 bases line up with TRBD1. CDR1 LNHDA and CDR2 SQIVND come from the germline V gene (reference sequence). V shed 4 bases, J shed 1 base, and the junction held 19 bases outside the gene matches. The CDR3 loop spans 21 amino acids. CDR3 sequence (DNA): TGTGCCAGTAGTACCCAGCGGGACAGGGGGCGGACAAACCCGGATAACTATGGCTACACCTTC. The encoded protein is CASSTQRDRGRTNPDNYGYTF.

V usage is TRBV7-2 and J usage is TRBJ2-1; 7 positions agree with TRBD2. The CDR3 runs to 17 residues. The V gene's germline CDR1 is SGHTA and CDR2 FQGNSA. Unmatched junction bases numbered 12, after V lost 1 base and J lost 6 bases. Here the CDR3 reads CASSLEFAGRPGNEQFF. The CDR3 bases are TGTGCCAGCAGCTTAGAATTTGCCGGGAGGCCTGGCAATGAGCAGTTCTTC.

The rearrangement uses TRBV27 and TRBJ2-7; TRBD1 aligns across 8 bases. CDR1 MNHEY and CDR2 SMNVEV come from the germline V gene (reference sequence). The trim removed 6 bases at V and 3 bases at J, leaving 10 bases unmatched. The CDR3 is 15 amino acids. The CDR3 nucleotides read TGTGCCAGCAGCCGCCTTGGACAGGGACGCTACGAGCAGTACTTC. Translating gives CASSRLGQGRYEQYF.

This clone was observed a few times. The CDR3 nucleotides read TGCAGTGCTAGAAAGGGGGCTCGGGCTTTCTTT. It translates to CSARKGARAFF. The chain carries TRBV20-1 and TRBJ1-1; TRBD1 aligns across 7 bases. Trimming took 2 bases from V and 11 from J; bases not matched to a gene: 5. Germline CDR1 and CDR2: DFQATT and SNEGSKA (reference sequence). The CDR3 runs to 11 residues.

This chain links TRBV6-5 with TRBJ2-3; D call uncertain. The CDR3 has 16 residues. Trimming shortened V by 2 bases and J by 1 base, and 13 bases separated the two germline ends. In germline, CDR1 is MNHEY, CDR2 SVGAGI. CDR3 in amino acids: CASSYSRLGGTDTQYF. The DNA of the CDR3 is TGTGCCAGCAGTTACAGCCGCCTGGGCGGCACAGATACGCAGTATTTT.

The DNA of the CDR3 is TGTGCCAGCAGTGAAGCGCTTCGGGTAACCGCTAACTATGGCTACACCTTC. Protein: CASSEALRVTANYGYTF. The chain uses TRBV6-1 and TRBJ1-2; D not resolved. The V gene lost 0 bases and the J gene lost 0 bases, with 14 bases spanning the gap. This CDR3 contains 17 residues. Germline V gene sequence: CDR1 MNHNS, CDR2 SASEGT.

This chain links TRBV14 with TRBJ2-1; tentative D call: TRBD2 (6 bases). CDR1 and CDR2 (germline): SGHDN, FVKESK. Trimming pared 0 bases from V and 9 bases from J, leaving 21 bases between. This CDR3 region has 17 residues. The chain's CDR3 is CASSQDGLAGAGGEQFF. The CDR3 region has the DNA TGTGCCAGCAGCCAAGATGGGCTCGCGGGTGCCGGGGGTGAGCAGTTCTTC.

Only one count was recorded for this clone. V and J are TRBV7-9 and TRBJ2-1, with 13 positions matching TRBD2. With 10 bases clipped from V and 10 bases from J, the junction kept 22 bases outside the gene matches. CDR3 length equals 18 residues. Germline V gives CDR1 SEHNR, CDR2 FQNEAQ (reference sequence). The CDR3 DNA follows: TGTGCCACCACGGCCGGGACTAGCGGGACATTAAGCTCGTACGAGCAGTTCTTC. Translated: CATTAGTSGTLSSYEQFF.